The entry below gives a single T cell receptor beta chain sequence along with its context. Its antigen is currently not known. No per-base quality is available; no much larger clone lies one base away. Including cysteine and phenylalanine, the CDR3 has 13 amino acids. Solely the CDR3 DNA is kept, with 39 bases framed from the first base. V gives up 2 bases and J gives up 3 bases, and the segment between their germline ends measures 9 bases. In the germline V gene, CDR1 corresponds to SGHRS and CDR2 to YFSETQ. Healthy HIV-negative adults with no recently reported acute infections or vaccinations were included as donors. Every donor was a Caucasian adult residing in Nashville, Tennessee, USA. Magnetic negative selection was used to enrich CD4+ T cells, after which naive cells were positively selected on CD45RA and the negative fraction became the memory subset. Blood was collected by leukapheresis, and PBMCs were isolated by Ficoll-Histopaque density gradient centrifugation and then cryopreserved in liquid nitrogen vapor phase. Purity and quantity of every magnetically sorted T cell population were checked by analytical flow cytometry. Genomic DNA was isolated from each sorted fraction and quantified by UV absorbance on a Nanodrop 2000c.

The sample originates from a study of shared clonotypes between healthy human individuals (dated by TCRdb to the early 2020s). Broadly, across the study: A few men and a couple of women, aged 18 to 49 years, made up the cohort. For each donor, CD4 naive and CD4 memory were each run on three plates, CD8 naive on two plates, and CD8 memory on one plate. The study deeply sequenced blood TCR repertoires of five healthy adults to estimate repertoire size and the extent of clonotype sharing between individuals. Different laboratories and diverse techniques were used to prepare libraries and sequence TCR repertoires, to increase sequencing depth and limit assay-specific biases. Between about 0.8 and 9.5 billion PBMCs per donor were obtained by leukapheresis.

Using the deep immunoSEQ assay, multiplex PCR amplified TCR CDR3 regions from genomic DNA. Extracted genomic DNA from each cell subset was spread evenly across all wells of several immunoSEQ 96-well plates, with each plate serving as a replicate. For sorted subsets, 200 ng of genomic DNA, equivalent to roughly 30,000 T cell genomes, went into each replicate PCR. Purified libraries were measured with a Qubit 3.0 fluorometer, size-checked on a Bioanalyzer 2100, and measured again with the KAPA Library Quantification kit. Each immunoSEQ 96-well plate was sequenced on its own single-read 150-cycle Illumina NextSeq 550 flow cell. The study's processing was this. Because the immunoSEQ output included only junctional sequences and no quality scores, the filtering could not be the same as the filtering used for full-length reads. To assign V/J genes and CDR3, sequences were annotated using PyIR, a Python wrapper for IgBLAST v1.9, with IMGT germline references. Reads with weak V/J assignments (E-value above 1e-6), missing CDR3, stop codons, out-of-frame junctions, or ambiguous translated residues were removed. V3J clonotypes were defined by identical inferred V gene, J gene, and CDR3 amino acid sequence. Percentage overlap between repertoires was computed as shared unique clonotypes divided by the size of the smaller repertoire. Three approaches were used to assess repertoire richness: RTK rarefaction, the Chao1 estimator, and Recon v2.1 estimates of unobserved clonotypes. For all TCRbeta clonotypes obtained by the gDNA method from a handful of donors, generation probabilities were computed with OLGA. Entries here come from immuneACCESS through TCRdb and include only in-frame sequences with V and J called. Some clones fail to appear in such tables; in the studies checked, an unresolved V gene covers under half of the shortfall, and the cause of the remainder is unknown. D and trimming come from the DNA, and the V and J calls and clone size come from that table. This sample gives 1,400,000 or so clones in total; 97% to 99% of them show up just once. The ten largest clones capture about 0.35% of the sample.

What the study reported, not specific to this receptor: Because the study included only a small number of donors, the genetic and exposure-history diversity represented was limited. Across several donors, about 5% of naive CD4, approximately 3.6% of naive CD8, 2% to 2.5% of memory CD4, and approximately 0.4% of memory CD8 clonotypes were shared. Pairwise subsampling indicated that sequencing depth was expected to affect the degree of clonotype sharing among donors. Rarefaction of sorted-subset datasets indicated incomplete sequencing despite the large sequencing depth. Higher generation probabilities were observed for clonotypes shared by all four sorted-subset donors than for non-shared clonotypes. Naive subsets generally had larger estimated clonotype richness than memory subsets. Sampling was restricted to blood, and TCR repertoires in tissues likely differ from the TCR repertoires found in blood.

The sequence came from a man aged 30 to 45 in good health. The chain is assembled from TRBV5-1 and TRBJ2-7; the D gene cannot be resolved reliably. The source material was naive CD4+ T cells sorted from blood. The cell subset or site tag for this specimen amounts to: CD45RA+ positively selected. The DNA sequence follows: TGCGCCAGCAGCTTATATGTAAGCTACGAGCAGTACTTC. It is translated as CASSLYVSYEQYF.